The next 5 T cell receptor beta chains were all read from a single sample in a study of blood T cell repertoires in COVID-19 (dated by TCRdb to about 2020). Receptor libraries were prepared by the immunoSEQ multiplex PCR assay. TCRdb took over this immuneACCESS table, retaining in-frame rearrangements with V and J assigned. Such tables are incomplete; in checked studies, under half of the missing clones stem from an unresolved V gene, and the remainder is unexplained. The table for this sample lists roughly 240,000 clones; around 86% of them were counted only once. 5% to 7% of the sample is in the top ten clones. Sequenced: peripheral blood. The receptors originated from an elderly woman with COVID-19, enrolled during active disease.

The V call is TRBV18, the J call TRBJ2-2; the match to TRBD1 covers 7 bases. CDR1 is KGHSH, CDR2 LQKENI, per germline. The CDR3 runs to 17 residues. V lost 2 bases to trimming and J lost 1 base; unmatched junction nucleotides: 7. The CDR3 DNA reads TGTGCCAGCTCACCAATGACGGGACAGCTGAACACCGGGGAGCTGTTTTTT. Translated: CASSPMTGQLNTGELFF.

V and J are TRBV6-5 and TRBJ2-7, with D possibly TRBD2 on 6 matching bases. The CDR3 loop spans 15 amino acids. With 0 bases removed from V and 4 bases from J, the gap between germline ends came to 13 bases. Germline V gives CDR1 MNHEY, CDR2 SVGAGI. DNA of the CDR3: TGTGCCAGCAGTTACTCGATGTTTGGAGGGTACGAGCAGTACTTC. It yields the protein CASSYSMFGGYEQYF.

The chain is built from TRBV6-5 and TRBJ2-7, with TRBD1 matching 8 bases. Trimming took 5 bases from V and 3 from J; bases not matched to a gene: 3. Germline-derived CDR1 and CDR2 are MNHEY and SVGAGI. The CDR3 sequence is 13 residues long. The CDR3, as DNA: TGTGCCAGCAGTAGAGGACAGGGCTACGAGCAGTACGTC. Amino acids: CASSRGQGYEQYV.

CDR3 coding DNA: TGTGCCAGCAGCCCCGGACAGTCGGGTTCACCCCTCCACTTT. Protein product: CASSPGQSGSPLHF. This rearrangement joins TRBV5-6 to TRBJ1-6; maybe TRBD1 (6 bases). Between the trimmed V and J ends, which lost 4 bases and 9 bases, there was a span of 14 bases. CDR3 size: 14 residues. Germline CDR1 SGHDT, CDR2 YYEEEE. Full variable domain (outside the CDR3, taken from reference TRBV5-6 and TRBJ1-6): DAGVTQSPTHLIKTRGQQVTLRCSPKSGHDTVSWYQQALGQGPQFIFQYYEEEERQRGNFPDRFSGHQFPNYSSELNVNALLLGDSALYLCASSPGQSGSPLHFGNGTRLTVT.

V gene TRBV5-1 combines with J gene TRBJ2-1; 7 bases align to TRBD2. Germline V gene data show CDR1 as SGHRS and CDR2 as YFSETQ. The CDR3 length is 13 residues. Trimming took 4 bases from V and 7 from J; bases not matched to a gene: 5. CDR3: CASSGEGWNEQFF. In DNA, the CDR3 is TGCGCCAGCAGCGGGGAGGGTTGGAATGAGCAGTTCTTC. Variable domain in full (rest from reference TRBV5-1 and TRBJ2-1): KAGVTQTPRYLIKTRGQQVTLSCSPISGHRSVSWYQQTPGQGLQFLFEYFSETQRNKGNFPGRFSGRQFSNSRSEMNVSTLELGDSALYLCASSGEGWNEQFFGPGTRLTVL.